These T cell receptor beta chains were read from a single sample in a study of OX40 agonist ivuxolimab in advanced cancers. Here immunoSEQ multiplex PCR was the method, and the copy in TCRdb shows in-frame clones only, minus some. The sample lists about 64,000 clones, approximately 84% occurring once. The sample was CD4+ or CD8+ T cells sorted from blood, taken in a trial of the OX40 agonist ivuxolimab. Source of these receptors: an adult with an advanced solid tumor such as melanoma, head and neck, liver or kidney cancer. CDR3s include the opening cysteine and the closing phenylalanine or tryptophan. The order of the fields is CDR3 DNA, CDR3 protein, J gene, clone size, D gene, V gene. D genes are given only for firm matches. Rows may omit the clone size; those that give it use once, few, many or a size class.

DNA: TGTGCCAGCAGTAGACTAGCGGGAGGGTTCGCCGGGGAGCTGTTTTTT
CDR3: CASSRLAGGFAGELFF
J: TRBJ2-2
size: .
D: TRBD2
V: TRBV27

DNA: TGTGCCAGCAGCAGCGTGGGGGGCTATGAGCAGTTCTTC
CDR3: CASSSVGGYEQFF
J: TRBJ2-1
size: .
D: .
V: TRBV2

DNA: TGTGCCAGCAGCCAACTAGCGGGAGACGAGACCGGGGAGCTGTTTTTT
CDR3: CASSQLAGDETGELFF
J: TRBJ2-2
size: .
D: TRBD2
V: TRBV13

DNA: TGCGCCAGCAGCTCAGCCGGGACTAGCTCCTATGAGCAGTTCTTC
CDR3: CASSSAGTSSYEQFF
J: TRBJ2-1
size: .
D: TRBD2
V: TRBV5-1

DNA: TGTGCCAGCAGTTGGGACCCACAAAATACGCAGTATTTT
CDR3: CASSWDPQNTQYF
J: TRBJ2-3
size: .
D: .
V: TRBV27

DNA: TGTGCCAGCAGCCAATATGGCCGCACTGAAGCTTTCTTT
CDR3: CASSQYGRTEAFF
J: TRBJ1-1
size: .
D: .
V: TRBV16

DNA: TGTGCCAGTAGTATGCCCCGCGACAGGATACGACTGTTTTTT
CDR3: CASSMPRDRIRLFF
J: TRBJ1-4
size: .
D: .
V: TRBV19

DNA: TGTGCCAGCTCACCAGATTTGAACACTGAAGCTTTCTTT
CDR3: CASSPDLNTEAFF
J: TRBJ1-1
size: .
D: .
V: TRBV18

DNA: TGTGCCAGCAGCTACCGGACAGATCTGGGAAACACCATATATTTT
CDR3: CASSYRTDLGNTIYF
J: TRBJ1-3
size: medium-sized
D: .
V: TRBV7-2

DNA: TGTGCGGGGGGACAGGTAGACAATCAGCCCCAGCATTTT
CDR3: CAGGQVDNQPQHF
J: TRBJ1-5
size: once
D: TRBD1
V: TRBV19

DNA: TGTGCCAGCAGCCCTTCCGGGGGGTCAAGCACTGAAGCTTTCTTT
CDR3: CASSPSGGSSTEAFF
J: TRBJ1-1
size: .
D: .
V: TRBV4-2

DNA: TGTGCCAGTGCTAGGCAGGGGGCCTCCGGCTACACCTTC
CDR3: CASARQGASGYTF
J: TRBJ1-2
size: .
D: TRBD1
V: TRBV19

DNA: TGTGCCAGCAGTCACCTGGACAGGGGCCTCAAGGGGAAACTGTTTTTT
CDR3: CASSHLDRGLKGKLFF
J: TRBJ1-4
size: .
D: TRBD1
V: TRBV5-8

DNA: TGTGCCAGCACACGGACAGGGAGCCAAGAGACCCAGTACTTC
CDR3: CASTRTGSQETQYF
J: TRBJ2-5
size: once
D: TRBD1
V: TRBV11-1

DNA: TGTGCCAGTAGCCGACAGGGGATCGCTGAAGCTTTCTTT
CDR3: CASSRQGIAEAFF
J: TRBJ1-1
size: .
D: TRBD1
V: TRBV19

DNA: TGTGCCATCAGTTCGACAGGGGGCGGCTACAATGAGCAGTTCTTC
CDR3: CAISSTGGGYNEQFF
J: TRBJ2-1
size: .
D: TRBD1
V: TRBV10-3

DNA: TGTGCCAGCAGCTTAAACGGCTTGTCTGGAAACACCATATATTTT
CDR3: CASSLNGLSGNTIYF
J: TRBJ1-3
size: few
D: .
V: TRBV7-9

DNA: TGCGCCAGCAGCCACCGGACAGGCTTAGTTGAAGCTTTCTTT
CDR3: CASSHRTGLVEAFF
J: TRBJ1-1
size: .
D: TRBD1
V: TRBV4-1

DNA: TGTGCCAGTAGTCCACGACACCTGTATAATTCACCCCTCCACTTT
CDR3: CASSPRHLYNSPLHF
J: TRBJ1-6
size: .
D: .
V: TRBV19

DNA: TGTGCCAGCAGTAGGATAGGGCCTGAAGCTTTCTTT
CDR3: CASSRIGPEAFF
J: TRBJ1-1
size: .
D: .
V: TRBV2

DNA: TGTGCCAGCAGCCCAGAAGGGGGGAAGGGTGAAAAACTGTTTTTT
CDR3: CASSPEGGKGEKLFF
J: TRBJ1-4
size: .
D: .
V: TRBV7-2

DNA: TGTGCTAGTGGTTGGGACAGGGGACAGCCCCAGCATTTT
CDR3: CASGWDRGQPQHF
J: TRBJ1-5
size: .
D: TRBD1
V: TRBV12-5

DNA: TGTGCCAGCAGCGTCGGCGGTACAAATACGCAGTATTTT
CDR3: CASSVGGTNTQYF
J: TRBJ2-3
size: .
D: .
V: TRBV11-3

DNA: TGTGCCAGCAGCTTGGATGTAGCGGGAGCGGACACCGGGGAGCTGTTTTTT
CDR3: CASSLDVAGADTGELFF
J: TRBJ2-2
size: .
D: TRBD2
V: TRBV5-4

DNA: TGTGCCAGCAGCTTGCGGGACACGAACTATTTGAATGAGCAGTTCTTC
CDR3: CASSLRDTNYLNEQFF
J: TRBJ2-1
size: .
D: .
V: TRBV7-9

DNA: TGTGCCAGCAGTTTAGGTAGCGGGAGGCCAGATACGCAGTATTTT
CDR3: CASSLGSGRPDTQYF
J: TRBJ2-3
size: .
D: TRBD2
V: TRBV27

DNA: TGTGCCATCAGTGAGTCGGGGGTTTATGGCTACACCTTC
CDR3: CAISESGVYGYTF
J: TRBJ1-2
size: .
D: .
V: TRBV10-3

DNA: TGTGCCAGCAGTTTACCAGACAGGGGTGAGAATTCACCCCTCCACTTT
CDR3: CASSLPDRGENSPLHF
J: TRBJ1-6
size: .
D: TRBD1
V: TRBV27

DNA: TGCGCCAGCAGCCCTGGGACGGTGAACACTGAAGCTTTCTTT
CDR3: CASSPGTVNTEAFF
J: TRBJ1-1
size: .
D: .
V: TRBV4-3

DNA: TGTGCCAGTAGCCACAGGGGCAATCAGCCCCAGCATTTT
CDR3: CASSHRGNQPQHF
J: TRBJ1-5
size: few
D: .
V: TRBV19

DNA: TGTGCCAGCAGTTTCAGGGGGGGGGAGCAGTACTTC
CDR3: CASSFRGGEQYF
J: TRBJ2-7
size: .
D: .
V: TRBV6-5

DNA: TGTGCCAGCAGCCCGCACAGGGGGGTCTATGGCTACACCTTC
CDR3: CASSPHRGVYGYTF
J: TRBJ1-2
size: .
D: TRBD1
V: TRBV7-9

DNA: TGTGCCAGCTCCCGGGACGGCTCAGGAGGCTACACCTTC
CDR3: CASSRDGSGGYTF
J: TRBJ1-2
size: .
D: .
V: TRBV7-2

DNA: TGCGCCAGCAGTCGCACTGGGACAGGGTCCTACGAGCAGTACTTC
CDR3: CASSRTGTGSYEQYF
J: TRBJ2-7
size: .
D: TRBD1
V: TRBV23-1

DNA: TGTGCCTGGAGTGTAGAAGGGACTAGCATCACAGATACGCAGTATTTT
CDR3: CAWSVEGTSITDTQYF
J: TRBJ2-3
size: .
D: TRBD2
V: TRBV30

DNA: TGTGCCAGCAGCCCACCGGGACTACCGCCCGAGACCCAGTACTTC
CDR3: CASSPPGLPPETQYF
J: TRBJ2-5
size: once
D: TRBD2
V: TRBV9

DNA: TGCGCCAGCAGCCAAGGCCGGGGTCAGGAATATGCAACTAATGAAAAACTGTTTTTT
CDR3: CASSQGRGQEYATNEKLFF
J: TRBJ1-4
size: .
D: .
V: TRBV4-1

DNA: TGTGCCAGCAGTTCCCCGGGACAGCCAGGGAATGAGCAGTTCTTC
CDR3: CASSSPGQPGNEQFF
J: TRBJ2-1
size: .
D: TRBD1
V: TRBV6-5

DNA: TGTGCCAGCGAAAAACTACCAAGCAATGAGCAGTTCTTC
CDR3: CASEKLPSNEQFF
J: TRBJ2-1
size: .
D: .
V: TRBV27

DNA: TGTGCCAGCAGTTTACTCCCAGGGGGCTACGAGCAGTACTTC
CDR3: CASSLLPGGYEQYF
J: TRBJ2-7
size: once
D: TRBD1
V: TRBV6-5